The clone carrying this TCR beta chain was detected a few times. Its matching antigen is unknown. A much more abundant neighbour one base away suggests this may be a read error. The read ends 3 residues shy of where the CDR3 ends; the end is completed using the germline J gene. This same CDR3 is encoded by further DNA sequences in the sample. Germline V gene sequence: CDR1 SGHDT, CDR2 YYEEEE. Germline trimming cut 6 bases from V and 5 bases from J; bases unmatched to any gene: 8. This CDR3 comprises 13 residues. The data originate from a study of T cell clonality in common variable immunodeficiency. Study conclusions and caveats: CVID patient heterogeneity limited repertoire-clinical complication correlations.

Measured with immunoSEQ multiplex PCR; TCRdb has only the in-frame clones, and not every one. The table lists under 50,000 clones, with no singletons. Sequenced sample: peripheral blood mononuclear cells. The J gene is TRBJ2-7, the V gene TRBV5-6, with TRBD2 matching over 7 bases. The clonotype was recovered from a person aged 18-70 years in good health. The part of the CDR3 DNA that was read is TGTGCCAGCACTTACGGGGGAGGGGACGAG. This gives the protein CASTYGGGDE. The whole CDR3 sequence reads CASTYGGGDEQYF. Filled out from reference TRBV5-6 and TRBJ2-7, the complete variable domain reads DAGVTQSPTHLIKTRGQQVTLRCSPKSGHDTVSWYQQALGQGPQFIFQYYEEEERQRGNFPDRFSGHQFPNYSSELNVNALLLGDSALYLCASTYGGGDEQYFGPGTRLTVT.